This TCR beta chain originates from a study of cytomegalovirus exposure and HLA in healthy donors. To note about this clone: Its antigen is undetermined.

Losses at the gene ends were 1 base for V and 0 bases for J; bases not matched to a gene: 11. There are 18 residues in the CDR3. Germline values: CDR1 LGHNA, CDR2 YSLEER. Study observations and caveats: Prior analysis indicated that the majority of TCR beta V segments exhibited productivity approximately 87% or approximately 30% of the time.

Primers included in the PCR were 60 Vbeta and 13 Jbeta primers. The repertoire was sequenced with immunoSEQ multiplex PCR; TCRdb's copy has only in-frame clones and lacks some. The data contain approximately 59,000 clones, almost 80% of them singletons. The chain employs TRBV4-3 and TRBJ2-7; the match to TRBD2 covers 8 bases. This TCR was recovered from a girl between 5 and 17 years old in good health and CMV-seropositive. Input material: PBMCs. The chain's CDR3 is CASSQGEAAGESSYEQYF. CDR3 nucleotides: TGCGCCAGCAGCCAAGGGGAGGCAGCGGGGGAGAGCTCCTACGAGCAGTACTTC.